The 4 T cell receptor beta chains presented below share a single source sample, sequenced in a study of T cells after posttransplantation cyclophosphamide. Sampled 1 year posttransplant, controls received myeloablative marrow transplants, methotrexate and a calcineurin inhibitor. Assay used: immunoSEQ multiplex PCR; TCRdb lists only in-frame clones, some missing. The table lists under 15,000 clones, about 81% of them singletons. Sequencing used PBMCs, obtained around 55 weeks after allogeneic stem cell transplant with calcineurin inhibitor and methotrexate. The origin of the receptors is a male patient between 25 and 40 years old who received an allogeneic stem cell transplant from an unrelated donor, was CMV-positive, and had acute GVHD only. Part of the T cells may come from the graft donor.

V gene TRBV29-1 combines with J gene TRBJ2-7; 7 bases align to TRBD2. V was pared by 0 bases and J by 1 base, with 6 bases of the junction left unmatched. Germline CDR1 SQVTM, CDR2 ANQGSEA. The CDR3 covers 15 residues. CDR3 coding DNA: TGCAGCGTTGAAGATCGGGGAGGGAGGTCCTACGAGCAGTACTTC. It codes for CSVEDRGGRSYEQYF.

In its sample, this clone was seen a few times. The CDR3 DNA reads TGTGCCAGCACCCCCTCCAGGAACATTCAGTACTTC. Its protein is CASTPSRNIQYF. This chain connects TRBV7-2 to TRBJ2-4; D is unclear. CDR1 SGHTA and CDR2 FQGNSA come from the germline V gene. V was pared by 7 bases and J by 7 bases, with 11 bases between. This CDR3 has 12 residues.

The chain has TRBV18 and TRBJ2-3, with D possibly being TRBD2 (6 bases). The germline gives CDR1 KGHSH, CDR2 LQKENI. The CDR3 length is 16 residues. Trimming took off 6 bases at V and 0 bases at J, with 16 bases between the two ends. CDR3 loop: CASSRTRDSSTDTQYF. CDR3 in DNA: TGTGCCAGCTCCAGGACCCGGGACTCTAGCACAGATACGCAGTATTTT.

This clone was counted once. The CDR3 protein is CASKGTGLVYTF. Here the CDR3 DNA reads TGTGCCAGTAAGGGGACAGGGCTAGTGTACACCTTC. The chain employs TRBV27 and TRBJ1-2; 9 positions agree with TRBD1. The germline V gene has CDR1 MNHEY and CDR2 SMNVEV (reference sequence). The CDR3 spans 12 residues. V gave up 9 bases and J gave up 11 bases; unmatched junction bases: 10.